This T cell receptor beta chain was observed in a study of blood T cell repertoires in COVID-19. Study background: The cDNA or gDNA used as material had been derived from T cells, B-cell-depleted T cells, or PBMCs.

In the original workflow: The authors estimated nucleated cell counts from reference gene primer amplification. The table came from immunoSEQ multiplex PCR; TCRdb's copy has only in-frame clones and leaves some out. V, J and clone size are taken as reported in that table, and D and trimming were inferred from the DNA itself. The table records approximately 150,000 clones, approximately 82% of them present only once. The receptor's source is a man between 60 and 75 years old with active or convalescent COVID-19. The specimen sequenced was peripheral blood.

The DNA of the CDR3 is TGTGCCAGCAGCCAAGATCGGGGACAGAGAAATTTCTTC. Protein sequence: CASSQDRGQRNFF. The gene calls are TRBV4-2 and TRBJ2-1; 7 nucleotides line up with TRBD1. V trimming: 0 bases; J trimming: 16 bases; junction bases outside the gene matches: 9. The V gene's germline CDR1 is LGHNA and CDR2 YNFKEQ. The CDR3 contains 13 residues.